These 15 T cell receptor beta chains were sequenced from one sample in a study of human T cells and chemical hapten exposure. TCRdb processed the RACE reads anew with MiXCR; each CDR3 protein has one entry. The table has roughly 200,000 distinct CDR3 sequences, 20% to 25% seen once. As for time point: patch test 3, about 24 weeks after DPC sensitization. Treatment given: therapeutic diphenylcyclopropenone sensitization with weekly scalp DPC. Sequenced here: whole blood, sampled in connection with sensitization to the hapten diphenylcyclopropenone (DPC). Source of these receptors: a woman in her thirties or forties with alopecia areata. Some clones in this sample may be carry-over from other donors' samples.

The CDR3 loop is CSARDPYTGELFF. DNA of the CDR3: TGCAGTGCTAGAGACCCATACACCGGGGAGCTGTTTTTT. The J gene is TRBJ2-2, the V gene TRBV20-1, with D hard to call. The ends were cut back, 0 bases at V and 3 bases at J, with 5 bases in the middle. The CDR3 totals 13 residues. Germline CDR1 reads DFQATT; CDR2 reads SNEGSKA (reference sequence).

The rearrangement uses TRBV28 and TRBJ1-1; 7 bases are shared with TRBD1. Germline V lookup: CDR1 MDHEN, CDR2 SYDVKM. The CDR3 runs 16 residues. Trimming at V came to 6 bases and at J to 5 bases, leaving 15 bases not matched to a gene. CDR3 protein: CASSDRDLNTGTEAFF. The DNA of the CDR3 is TGTGCCAGCAGCGACAGGGACCTAAACACGGGGACTGAAGCTTTCTTT.

This clonotype has only a few counts. The J gene is TRBJ2-1, the V gene TRBV10-3, with TRBD1 identical over 7 bases. Germline V gives CDR1 ENHRY, CDR2 SYGVKD. CDR3 length: 15 amino acids. The V segment lost 6 bases and the J segment 4 bases; nucleotides outside the gene matches: 9. CDR3 nucleotides: TGTGCCATCAGCGTGGAAAAGGGGGCGTACAATGAGCAGTTCTTC. Its translation: CAISVEKGAYNEQFF.

The chain carries TRBV5-1 and TRBJ2-1, with 12 bases matching TRBD2. CDR1 SGHRS and CDR2 YFSETQ come from the germline V gene. V dropped 7 bases and J dropped 9; count of bases not matched to a gene: 11. The CDR3 runs to 15 residues. DNA of the CDR3: TGCGCCAGCGGAACCTCTAGCGGGAGGGTGCGTGAGCAGTTCTTC. As protein: CASGTSSGRVREQFF.

The table lists this clonotype with a few counts. The chain is built from TRBV7-9 and TRBJ2-7; no clear D. Germline V CDR1 and CDR2: SEHNR, FQNEAQ (reference sequence). CDR3 length: 14 amino acids. The V and J ends lost 0 bases and 0 bases respectively, with 6 bases between them. CDR3 sequence: CASSLALDSYEQYF. The CDR3 nucleotides are TGTGCCAGCAGCTTAGCGCTCGACTCCTACGAGCAGTACTTC.

The genes are TRBV5-4 and TRBJ2-7, with 9 bases identical to TRBD1. V gave up 2 bases and J gave up 3 bases; unmatched junction bases: 3. In germline, CDR1 is SGHNT, CDR2 YYREEE (reference sequence). There are 14 residues in the CDR3. The CDR3 nucleotides are TGTGCCAGCAGCTTACGGGACAGGGTCTACGAGCAGTACTTC. Translating it yields CASSLRDRVYEQYF.

The J gene is TRBJ2-6, the V gene TRBV9; no firm D call. The V end was cut by 3 bases, the J end by 3 bases, with 13 bases between. Per the germline V gene, CDR1 is SGDLS and CDR2 is YYNGEE. The CDR3 is 16 amino acids. CDR3 amino acids: CASSARRTSGANVLTF. The CDR3, as DNA: TGTGCCAGCAGCGCCCGCCGGACGAGTGGGGCCAACGTCCTGACTTTC.

There are a few counts of this clonotype. The V gene is TRBV6-5, the J gene TRBJ1-4; 7 nucleotides line up with TRBD1. The junction had 3 bases not matched to a gene; V was cut back by 2 bases and J by 3 bases. CDR3 length: 15 residues. CDR1 is MNHEY and CDR2 is SVGAGI in the germline V gene. The CDR3 sequence: CASSYTTGPNEKLFF. The CDR3 DNA follows: TGTGCCAGCAGTTACACGACAGGGCCTAATGAAAAACTGTTTTTT.

V usage is TRBV7-8 and J usage is TRBJ1-1; 7 bases align to TRBD1. The V gene's germline CDR1 is SGHVS and CDR2 FQNEAQ. After removal of 1 base from V and 8 bases from J, the junction contained 10 bases not matched to a gene. The CDR3 is made up of 15 amino acids. The CDR3 loop reads CASSLGTGFGSEAFF. The CDR3 coding sequence is TGTGCCAGCAGCTTAGGGACAGGCTTCGGGTCCGAAGCTTTCTTT.

V usage is TRBV6-5 and J usage is TRBJ2-1, with 14 bases that match TRBD2. Trimming at V came to 7 bases and at J to 5 bases, leaving 7 bases not matched to a gene. The CDR3 totals 16 residues. CDR1 is MNHEY and CDR2 is SVGAGI in the germline V gene. The CDR3 nucleotides read TGTGCCAGCAAGAGACTAGCGGGAGGGTCCCACAATGAGCAGTTCTTC. It specifies CASKRLAGGSHNEQFF.

This clonotype was found a few times. This chain joins TRBV2 and TRBJ2-3; D gene unclear. Trimming pared 6 bases from V and 1 base from J, leaving 11 bases between. The CDR3 covers 14 residues. From germline, CDR1 is SNHLY and CDR2 FYNNEI. CDR3 amino acids: CASRGAMGTDTQYF. The DNA of the CDR3 is TGTGCCAGCAGGGGCGCGATGGGCACAGATACGCAGTATTTT.

This clonotype was seen ten or more times. The chain links TRBV6-5 to TRBJ2-7; TRBD2 matches 9 bases. The CDR3 extends over 15 amino acids. Germline V gene lookup returns CDR1 MNHEY and CDR2 SVGAGI. J was trimmed by 6 bases and V by 0 bases; bases with no gene match: 6. The CDR3 loop reads CASSYSGSGRGEQYF. CDR3 sequence (DNA): TGTGCCAGCAGTTACTCGGGTAGCGGGAGAGGCGAGCAGTACTTC.

This clonotype has only a few counts. This chain connects TRBV18 to TRBJ2-1; TRBD1 agrees at 7 bases. The V and J ends lost 5 bases and 7 bases, in that order; junction bases with no gene match: 5. CDR1 and CDR2 from the germline V gene are KGHSH and LQKENI. The CDR3 spans 13 residues. CDR3 nucleotides: TGTGCCAGCTCAACCGGGACAGATAATGAGCAGTTCTTC. This encodes CASSTGTDNEQFF. Full variable domain (missing parts from reference TRBV18 and TRBJ2-1): NAGVMQNPRHLVRRRGQEARLRCSPMKGHSHVYWYRQLPEEGLKFMVYLQKENIIDESGMPKERFSAEFPKEGPSILRIQQVVRGDSAAYFCASSTGTDNEQFFGPGTRLTVL.

This sequence joins TRBV25-1 and TRBJ2-7; D gene ambiguous. Germline CDR1 MGHDK, CDR2 SYGVNS. This CDR3 has 13 residues. Trimming shortened V by 8 bases and J by 5 bases, and 16 bases separated the two germline ends. CDR3 DNA: TGTGCCAGCCGCACCTACCCCTCGGACGAGCAGTACTTC. Its translation is CASRTYPSDEQYF.

This clonotype was detected ten times or more. The V and J genes are TRBV28 and TRBJ2-7; 9 nucleotides agree with TRBD2. After removal of 5 bases from V and 6 bases from J, the junction contained 11 bases not matched to a gene. The CDR3 totals 15 residues. Per germline, CDR1 MDHEN and CDR2 SYDVKM. The CDR3 is CASSPRLAGVGEQYF. The CDR3 coding sequence is TGTGCCAGCAGTCCCCGGTTAGCGGGAGTGGGCGAGCAGTACTTC.